The rows below give T cell receptor beta chains drawn from one sample of a study of OX40 agonist ivuxolimab in advanced cancers. Measured with immunoSEQ multiplex PCR; TCRdb has only the in-frame clones, and not every one. The table shows some 68,000 clones, with about 88% occurring only once. Sample: CD4+ or CD8+ T cells sorted from blood, taken in a trial of the OX40 agonist ivuxolimab. The receptors were sampled from an adult with an advanced solid tumor such as melanoma, head and neck, liver or kidney cancer. Each CDR3 is given with its conserved first and last residue. Each record gives: V gene, CDR3 protein.

TRBV2	CASSASLETQYF
TRBV5-4	CASSLAGASTDTQYF
TRBV29-1	CSVVEGQTLSLGYEQYF
TRBV27	CASSFLGHEQYF
TRBV27	CASTYRLAGGDTQYF
TRBV29-1	CSVDRILGYTF
TRBV28	CASSLTGQPQHF
TRBV28	CASSVDRGAYEQYF
TRBV4-2	CASSQGQGGYNSPLHF
TRBV27	CASTRLDTDTQYF
TRBV27	CASSLTGSNQPQHF
TRBV5-6	CASSSFSGANVLTF
TRBV15	CATSRDRGVYNEQFF
TRBV27	CASSTGTGFTDTQYF
TRBV28	CASSLVGGNYGYTF
TRBV6-6	CASHRSGSPYEQYF
TRBV6-4	CASSDGTGGQETQYF
TRBV7-9	CASSSLRQGAGAFF
TRBV9	CASSLGGGYEQFF
TRBV19	CASSMGSAGWDEQFF
TRBV19	CASSIGGREGTEAFF
TRBV9	CASSVEEGSEQYF
TRBV6-5	CASKSAERNEKLFF
TRBV4-3	CASSQEWQGQRDTQYF
TRBV28	CASSQGQGPKAFF
TRBV28	CASSLVAGPGFYEQYF
TRBV6-5	CASSRPTSGRGEQYF
TRBV27	CAPHRASSYNEQFF
TRBV5-1	CASKGRPSTDTQYF
TRBV10-3	CAIGLLGPTNEQYF
TRBV28	CASSLRGPTGGTEAFF
TRBV6-4	CASRRGTGELFF
TRBV28	CASSLLLYRAANQPQHF
TRBV30	CAWSVGNGNTIYF
TRBV11-2	CASSLDGTGGTDTQYF